This TCR beta chain was sequenced in a study of blood T cell repertoires in COVID-19. At the level of the study: Both acute and convalescent COVID-19 samples were obtained from the United States, Italy and Spain.

After removal of 5 bases from V and 4 bases from J, the junction contained 7 bases not matched to a gene. Germline V CDR1 and CDR2: PRHDT, FYEKMQ (reference sequence). The CDR3 is 15 residues long. Sequenced by immunoSEQ multiplex PCR; TCRdb stores in-frame clones only, minus some. This sample has fewer than 200,000 clones, with 65% to 90% found just once. The sequenced material came from peripheral blood. This chain links TRBV13 with TRBJ2-5; TRBD2 matches 10 bases. This clonotype was obtained from a human donor in a cohort sampled during active COVID-19. The CDR3 DNA reads TGTGCCAGCAGCCCAAGCGGGGGGGCCAGAGAGACCCAGTACTTC. Translating gives CASSPSGGARETQYF.